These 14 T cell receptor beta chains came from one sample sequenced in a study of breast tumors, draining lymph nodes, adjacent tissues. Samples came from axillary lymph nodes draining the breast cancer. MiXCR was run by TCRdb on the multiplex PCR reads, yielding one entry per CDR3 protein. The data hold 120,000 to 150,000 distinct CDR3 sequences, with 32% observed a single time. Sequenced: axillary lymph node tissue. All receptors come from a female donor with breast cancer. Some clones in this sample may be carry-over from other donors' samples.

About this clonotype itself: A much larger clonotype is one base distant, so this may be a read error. The CDR3 region has the DNA TGCAGTGCTAGCCCCCAAGAGGCCCAGTCCTTC. Residues: CSASPQEAQSF. The chain carries TRBV20-1 and TRBJ2-5; no firm D call. CDR3 length: 11 residues. Germline loops: CDR1 DFQATT, CDR2 SNEGSKA (reference sequence).

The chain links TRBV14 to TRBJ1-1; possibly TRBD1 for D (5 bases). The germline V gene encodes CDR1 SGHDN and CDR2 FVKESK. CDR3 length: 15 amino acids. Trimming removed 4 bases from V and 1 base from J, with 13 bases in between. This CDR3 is CASSPWGVGNTEAFF. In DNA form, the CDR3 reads TGTGCCAGCAGCCCGTGGGGGGTCGGGAACACTGAAGCTTTCTTT. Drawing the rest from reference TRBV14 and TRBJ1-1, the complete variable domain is EAGVTQFPSHSVIEKGQTVTLRCDPISGHDNLYWYRRVMGKEIKFLLHFVKESKQDESGMPNNRFLAERTGGTYSTLKVQPAELEDSGVYFCASSPWGVGNTEAFFGQGTRLTVV.

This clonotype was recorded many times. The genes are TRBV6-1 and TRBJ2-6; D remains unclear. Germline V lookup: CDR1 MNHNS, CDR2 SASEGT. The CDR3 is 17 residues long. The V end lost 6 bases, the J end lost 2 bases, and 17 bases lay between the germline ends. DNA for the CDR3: TGTGCCAGCAGCCCCCAGTCGACTTTTACTGGGGCCAACGTCCTGACTTTC. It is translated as CASSPQSTFTGANVLTF.

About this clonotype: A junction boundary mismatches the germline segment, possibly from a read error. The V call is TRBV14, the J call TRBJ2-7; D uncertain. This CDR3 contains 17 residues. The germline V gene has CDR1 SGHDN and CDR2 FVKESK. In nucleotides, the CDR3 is TGTGCCAGCAGCCAAGAGGTCGACCCCTTAAGCTCCTCCGAGCAGTACTTC. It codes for CASSQEVDPLSSSEQYF.

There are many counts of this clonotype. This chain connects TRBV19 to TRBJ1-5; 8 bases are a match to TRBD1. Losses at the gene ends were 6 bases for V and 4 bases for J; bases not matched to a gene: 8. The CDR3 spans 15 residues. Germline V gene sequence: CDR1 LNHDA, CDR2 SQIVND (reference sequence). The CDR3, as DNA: TGTGCCAGTAGACCCGGGACAGGCGGGAATCAGCCCCAGCATTTT. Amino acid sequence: CASRPGTGGNQPQHF.

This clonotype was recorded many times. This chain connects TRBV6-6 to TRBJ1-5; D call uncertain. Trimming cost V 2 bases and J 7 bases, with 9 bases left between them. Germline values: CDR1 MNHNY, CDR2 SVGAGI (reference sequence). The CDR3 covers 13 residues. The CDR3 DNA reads TGTGCCAGCAGTTACCAAGTCGACCAGCCCCAGCATTTT. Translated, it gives CASSYQVDQPQHF.

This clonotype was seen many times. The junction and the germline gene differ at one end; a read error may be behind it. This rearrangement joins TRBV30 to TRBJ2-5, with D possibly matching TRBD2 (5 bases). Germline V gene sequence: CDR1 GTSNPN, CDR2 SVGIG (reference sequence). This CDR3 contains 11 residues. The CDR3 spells CAGTASILREF. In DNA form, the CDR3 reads TGTGCCGGAACCGCCTCTATCTTGAGGGAGTTC.

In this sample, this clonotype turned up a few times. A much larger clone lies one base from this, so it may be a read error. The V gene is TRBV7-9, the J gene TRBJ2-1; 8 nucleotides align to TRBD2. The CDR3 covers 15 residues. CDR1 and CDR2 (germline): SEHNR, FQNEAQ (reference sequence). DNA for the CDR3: TGTGCCAGCAGCCCCCCAGCGGGGGACCTAAATGAGCAGCTCTTC. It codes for CASSPPAGDLNEQLF.

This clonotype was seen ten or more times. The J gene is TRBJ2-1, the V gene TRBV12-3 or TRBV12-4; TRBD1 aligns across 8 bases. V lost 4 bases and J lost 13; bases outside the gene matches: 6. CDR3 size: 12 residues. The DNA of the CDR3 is TGTGCCAGCAGTTCCCGACAGGGGCCTCAGTTCTTC. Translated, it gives CASSSRQGPQFF.

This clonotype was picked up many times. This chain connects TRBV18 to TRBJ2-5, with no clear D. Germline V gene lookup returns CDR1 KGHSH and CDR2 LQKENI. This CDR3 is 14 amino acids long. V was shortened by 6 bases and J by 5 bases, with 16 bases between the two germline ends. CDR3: CASSSGPDGETQYF. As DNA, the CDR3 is TGTGCCAGCTCGTCGGGCCCAGACGGGGAGACCCAGTACTTC.

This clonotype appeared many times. In DNA, the CDR3 is TGTGCCAGCAGCTTACTTCTGGCCGAAGGGCCGCCCCAGCATTTT. It translates to CASSLLLAEGPPQHF. The chain uses TRBV7-8 and TRBJ1-5, with D unresolved. V lost 2 bases and J lost 9, with 17 bases in between. This CDR3 comprises 15 residues. Germline CDR1 SGHVS, CDR2 FQNEAQ.

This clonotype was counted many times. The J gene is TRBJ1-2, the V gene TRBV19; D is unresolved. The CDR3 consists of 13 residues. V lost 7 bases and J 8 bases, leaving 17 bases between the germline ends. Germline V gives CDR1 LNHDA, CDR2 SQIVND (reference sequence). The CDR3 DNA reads TGTGCCAGTAAAGATAAGCCGGTTGGGGGCTACACCTTC. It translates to CASKDKPVGGYTF.

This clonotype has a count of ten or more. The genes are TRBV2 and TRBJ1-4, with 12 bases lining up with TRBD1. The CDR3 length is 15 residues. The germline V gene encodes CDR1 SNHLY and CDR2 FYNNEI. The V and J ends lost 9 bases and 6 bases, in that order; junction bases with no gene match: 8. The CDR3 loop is CARGTGGAGDEKLFF. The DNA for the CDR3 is TGTGCCAGGGGGACAGGGGGCGCCGGGGATGAAAAACTGTTTTTT. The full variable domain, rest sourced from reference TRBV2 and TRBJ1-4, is EPEVTQTPSHQVTQMGQEVILRCVPISNHLYFYWYRQILGQKVEFLVSFYNNEISEKSEIFDDQFSVERPDGSNFTLKIRSTKLEDSAMYFCARGTGGAGDEKLFFGSGTQLSVL.

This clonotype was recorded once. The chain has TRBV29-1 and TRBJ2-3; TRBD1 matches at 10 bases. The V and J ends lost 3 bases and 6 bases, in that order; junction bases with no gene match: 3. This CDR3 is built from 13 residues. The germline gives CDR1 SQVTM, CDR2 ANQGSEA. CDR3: CSVETGGGDTQYF. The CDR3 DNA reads TGCAGCGTTGAGACAGGGGGCGGGGATACGCAGTATTTT.